This passage covers 21 T cell receptor beta chains from one sample sequenced in a study of T cell repertoires in cytomegalovirus infection. TCRdb itself ran the reads through MiXCR, one entry per CDR3 protein. The table shows 250,000 to 300,000 distinct CDR3 sequences, with roughly an eighth occurring only once. The specimen was PBMCs. The receptors shown here come from a human donor in good health (CMV status not recorded). Some clones in this sample may be carry-over from other donors' samples.

Comment on this clonotype: One end of the junction does not line up with germline, which may come from a read error. The CDR3 reads CASSLRAGHEQYF. Here the CDR3 DNA reads TGTGCTAGCAGCCTCCGGGCGGGGCACGAGCAGTACTTC. The chain employs TRBV7-7 and TRBJ2-7; possible D gene TRBD2, 6 bases. The germline V gene encodes CDR1 SSHAT and CDR2 FNYEAQ (reference sequence). The CDR3 length is 13 residues. The whole variable domain, filled in from reference TRBV7-7 and TRBJ2-7, reads GAGVSQSPRYKVTKRGQDVTLRCDPISSHATLYWYQQALGQGPEFLTYFNYEAQPDKSGLPSDRFSAERPEGSISTLTIQRTEQRDSAMYRCASSLRAGHEQYFGPGTRLTVT.

This chain connects TRBV2 to TRBJ2-5, with D possibly being TRBD1 (6 bases). CDR3 length: 14 residues. CDR1 and CDR2 from the germline V gene are SNHLY and FYNNEI. With 6 bases removed from V and 5 bases from J, the gap between germline ends came to 16 bases. The chain's CDR3 is CASRPTGRGETQYF. The CDR3 DNA reads TGTGCCAGCAGACCTACAGGGCGAGGGGAGACCCAGTACTTC.

CDR3 coding DNA: TGTGCCAGCCAACGCGGACTAGCGGGGGGGCTTGAGACCCAGTACTTC. It yields the protein CASQRGLAGGLETQYF. The gene calls are TRBV7-9 and TRBJ2-5; TRBD2 matches at 15 bases. After removal of 8 bases from V and 5 bases from J, the junction contained 9 bases not matched to a gene. This CDR3 spans 16 amino acids. Germline V gene lookup returns CDR1 SEHNR and CDR2 FQNEAQ (reference sequence).

This clonotype was picked up a small number of times. The genes are TRBV7-9 and TRBJ2-2; 8 nucleotides match TRBD1. The germline CDR1 and CDR2 sequences are SEHNR and FQNEAQ (reference sequence). V shed 3 bases, J shed 5 bases, and the junction held 5 bases outside the gene matches. This CDR3 region has 15 residues. CDR3 nucleotides: TGTGCCAGCAGCTTGGACAGGGATGAAACCGGGGAGCTGTTTTTT. Amino acid sequence: CASSLDRDETGELFF. Supplemented by reference TRBV7-9 and TRBJ2-2, the full variable domain reads DTGVSQNPRHKITKRGQNVTFRCDPISEHNRLYWYRQTLGQGPEFLTYFQNEAQLEKSRLLSDRFSAERPKGSFSTLEIQRTEQGDSAMYLCASSLDRDETGELFFGEGSRLTVL.

This clonotype has just a few counts. The chain links TRBV5-1 to TRBJ1-2, with 8 bases identical to TRBD1. CDR1 SGHRS and CDR2 YFSETQ come from the germline V gene. The CDR3 totals 17 residues. Trimming took 4 bases from V and 6 from J; bases not matched to a gene: 17. CDR3 sequence (DNA): TGCGCCAGCAGCCCTATACTCGGACAGGGAGGGGAGCATGGCTACACCTTC. This sequence encodes CASSPILGQGGEHGYTF.

This clonotype was counted many times. The chain joins TRBV6-2 or TRBV6-3 to TRBJ1-1, with D maybe TRBD1 (6 bases). CDR1 and CDR2 from the germline V gene are MNHEY and SVGEGT. This CDR3 has 13 amino acids. V gave up 2 bases and J gave up 8 bases, with 12 bases separating them. CDR3 sequence reads: CASSYALTGEAFF. The CDR3 DNA is TGTGCCAGCAGTTACGCCTTAACAGGGGAAGCTTTCTTT.

The rearrangement joins TRBV6-6 to TRBJ2-7; the D gene is possibly TRBD2 (5 bases). V was pared by 0 bases and J by 3 bases, with 12 bases between. The CDR3 consists of 15 residues. CDR1 MNHNY and CDR2 SVGAGI come from the germline V gene (reference sequence). In DNA form, the CDR3 reads TGTGCCAGCAGTTACTCTAAGGGAGAAGTCTACGAGCAGTACTTC. It is translated as CASSYSKGEVYEQYF.

The sample holds many counts of this clonotype. V and J are TRBV6-6 and TRBJ1-5, with D maybe TRBD1 (6 bases). Trimming shortened V by 2 bases and J by 3 bases, and 11 bases separated the two germline ends. This CDR3 region has 15 residues. In germline, CDR1 is MNHNY, CDR2 SVGAGI (reference sequence). The CDR3 sequence is CASSYDRRSNQPQHF. DNA of the CDR3: TGTGCCAGCAGTTACGACAGGAGATCCAATCAGCCCCAGCATTTT.

Many counts were recorded for this clonotype. The V call is TRBV20-1, the J call TRBJ2-7, with a tentative D call TRBD2 (6 bases). The CDR3 spans 15 residues. The germline V and J ends were trimmed by 6 bases and 3 bases, with 21 bases remaining between them. Germline V CDR1 and CDR2: DFQATT, SNEGSKA (reference sequence). CDR3 loop: CSADYDGEAFYEQYF. CDR3 DNA sequence: TGCAGTGCGGACTATGATGGGGAGGCTTTCTACGAGCAGTACTTC.

This clonotype was counted at least ten times. The chain combines TRBV7-9 with TRBJ2-7, with D possibly matching TRBD1 (6 bases). The CDR3 length is 17 residues. CDR1 SEHNR and CDR2 FQNEAQ come from the germline V gene (reference sequence). Trimming pared 5 bases from V and 7 bases from J, leaving 27 bases between. The CDR3 bases are TGTGCCAGCAGCCCCACCCACTCCGGGGACACCGGTTGGGAGCAGTACTTC. Protein: CASSPTHSGDTGWEQYF.

This clonotype has ten or more counts. The chain couples TRBV11-2 to TRBJ2-7; D call uncertain. CDR1 SGHAT and CDR2 FQNNGV come from the germline V gene. The CDR3 covers 14 residues. The V end was cut by 1 base, the J end by 2 bases, with 9 bases between. The CDR3 region has the DNA TGTGCCAGCAGCTTAGTACTTGCCACCTACGAGCAGTACTTC. Translated: CASSLVLATYEQYF. The whole variable domain, remainder taken from reference TRBV11-2 and TRBJ2-7, is EAGVAQSPRYKIIEKRQSVAFWCNPISGHATLYWYQQILGQGPKLLIQFQNNGVVDDSQLPKDRFSAERLKGVDSTLKIQPAKLEDSAVYLCASSLVLATYEQYFGPGTRLTVT.

This sequence joins TRBV28 and TRBJ2-5; 7 bases are a match to TRBD2. CDR3 length: 15 amino acids. Germline CDR1 is MDHEN and CDR2 is SYDVKM. Losses at the gene ends were 3 bases for V and 2 bases for J; bases not matched to a gene: 6. CDR3 nucleotides: TGTGCCAGCAGTTTTTGGCTAGCGGAACAAGAGACCCAGTACTTC. It encodes CASSFWLAEQETQYF.

This clonotype was counted ten times or more. The chain carries TRBV7-7 and TRBJ2-7; 9 bases are shared with TRBD1. V lost 5 bases to trimming and J lost 7 bases; unmatched junction nucleotides: 12. CDR3 size: 15 residues. From germline, CDR1 is SSHAT and CDR2 FNYEAQ (reference sequence). The CDR3 sequence is CASSKDRGRMGEQYF. The CDR3 DNA reads as TGTGCCAGCAGCAAGGACAGGGGCCGGATGGGGGAGCAGTACTTC.

This clonotype has a count of ten or more. The rearrangement uses TRBV7-9 and TRBJ2-5; D is uncertain. Trimming removed 5 bases from V and 2 bases from J, with 24 bases in between. The CDR3 spans 18 residues. CDR1 and CDR2 (germline): SEHNR, FQNEAQ (reference sequence). CDR3 loop: CASSDSGHGVRPQETQYF. In DNA form, the CDR3 reads TGTGCCAGCAGCGATTCCGGTCACGGAGTGCGACCTCAAGAGACCCAGTACTTC.

The chain is built from TRBV28 and TRBJ2-1; 7 bases match TRBD2. This CDR3 is built from 14 residues. The junction had 11 bases not matched to a gene; V was cut back by 5 bases and J by 10 bases. CDR1 and CDR2 from the germline V gene are MDHEN and SYDVKM. CDR3 DNA: TGTGCCAGCAGTGCGGCGGGAGTAAGTCCGGAGCAGTTCTTC. This gives the protein CASSAAGVSPEQFF.

This clonotype was seen repeatedly, ten times or more. The chain couples TRBV28 to TRBJ2-1; TRBD2 aligns across 7 bases. The trim removed 5 bases at V and 9 bases at J, leaving 13 bases unmatched. CDR1 is MDHEN and CDR2 is SYDVKM in the germline V gene. CDR3 size: 15 residues. For the CDR3, the DNA is TGTGCCAGCAGTCTAAGCGGGGTAGCGGAAGGTGAGCAGTTCTTC. Translating it yields CASSLSGVAEGEQFF. Supplemented by reference TRBV28 and TRBJ2-1, the full variable domain reads DVKVTQSSRYLVKRTGEKVFLECVQDMDHENMFWYRQDPGLGLRLIYFSYDVKMKEKGDIPEGYSVSREKKERFSLILESASTNQTSMYLCASSLSGVAEGEQFFGPGTRLTVL.

V and J are TRBV10-3 and TRBJ2-3; D unresolved. CDR3 length equals 17 residues. The germline V gene encodes CDR1 ENHRY and CDR2 SYGVKD. V lost 0 bases and J lost 4, with 17 bases in between. Here the CDR3 DNA reads TGTGCCATCAGTGAGTCTTTAGTTCGCGACCTGGCAGATACGCAGTATTTT. Residues: CAISESLVRDLADTQYF.

With regard to this clonotype: A much larger clone lies one base from this, so it may be a read error. This rearrangement joins TRBV28 to TRBJ2-7; D may correspond to TRBD1 or TRBD2 (5 bases each). There are 17 residues in the CDR3. The germline V gene has CDR1 MDHEN and CDR2 SYDVKM. Trimming cost V 4 bases and J 2 bases, with 21 bases left between them. CDR3 residues: CASSSSRDGPLPYEQYF. The DNA for the CDR3 is TGTGCCAGCAGTTCTTCCCGGGACGGACCCCTCCCCTACGAGCAGTACTTC.

The CDR3 region has the DNA TGCAGTGCTAGAGATGACAGCATAAACAAGGTTCGGCGCTATGGCTACACCTTC. This translates into CSARDDSINKVRRYGYTF. The V and J genes are TRBV20-1 and TRBJ1-2; D may be TRBD1 (5 bases). Germline V lookup: CDR1 DFQATT, CDR2 SNEGSKA (reference sequence). This CDR3 comprises 18 residues. The V end lost 0 bases, the J end lost 4 bases, and 24 bases lay between the germline ends.

V is TRBV9 and J is TRBJ2-7; D possibly uses TRBD1 or TRBD2 (5 bases each). CDR1 and CDR2 (germline): SGDLS, YYNGEE. The CDR3 is 15 amino acids. Trimming removed 3 bases from V and 1 base from J, with 14 bases in between. The CDR3 here is CASSAEGTPSYEQYF. The CDR3 DNA follows: TGTGCCAGCAGCGCAGAGGGGACCCCTTCCTACGAGCAGTACTTC.

This clonotype has at least ten counts. The J gene is TRBJ1-4, the V gene TRBV27; D gene ambiguous. Between the trimmed V and J ends, which lost 3 bases and 3 bases, there was a span of 8 bases. CDR1 MNHEY and CDR2 SMNVEV come from the germline V gene (reference sequence). This CDR3 has 14 amino acids. The CDR3 DNA reads as TGTGCCAGCAGTTTGACCGGGGCTAATGAAAAACTGTTTTTT. Translated, it gives CASSLTGANEKLFF.